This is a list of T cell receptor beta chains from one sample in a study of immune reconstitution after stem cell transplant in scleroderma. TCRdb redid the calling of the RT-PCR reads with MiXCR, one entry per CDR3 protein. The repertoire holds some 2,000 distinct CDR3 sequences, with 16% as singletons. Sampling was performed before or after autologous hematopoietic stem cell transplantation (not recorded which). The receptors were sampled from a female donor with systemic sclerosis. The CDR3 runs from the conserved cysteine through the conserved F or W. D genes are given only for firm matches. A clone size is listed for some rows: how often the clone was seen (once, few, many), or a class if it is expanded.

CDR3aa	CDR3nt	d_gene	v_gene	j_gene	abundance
CASSPGLGVNGYTF	TGTGCCAGCTCACCGGGGCTGGGGGTCAATGGCTACACCTTC	-	TRBV18	TRBJ1-2	many
CASSLAGDRDPYNEQFF	TGTGCCAGCAGCTTAGCCGGGGACAGGGACCCCTACAATGAGCAGTTCTTC	TRBD1	TRBV7-6	TRBJ2-1	once
CASSLISAEAFF	TGTGCCAGCAGTTTAATCAGCGCTGAAGCTTTCTTT	-	TRBV28	TRBJ1-1	-
CASRLGTAGGVNTEAFF	TGTGCCAGCCGATTAGGGACAGCGGGGGGTGTGAACACTGAAGCTTTCTTT	TRBD1	TRBV2	TRBJ1-1	few
CASLEPGLATDTQYF	TGTGCCAGCCTAGAGCCCGGACTAGCGACAGATACGCAGTATTTT	TRBD2	TRBV6-2/TRBV6-3	TRBJ2-3	-
CASSLAGVGDNEQSF	TGTGCCAGCAGCTTGGCGGGGGTAGGGGACAATGAGCAGTCCTTC	-	TRBV7-9	TRBJ2-1	-
CSVADLRGDEQFF	TGCAGCGTTGCTGACCTTCGAGGGGATGAGCAGTTCTTC	-	TRBV29-1	TRBJ2-1	many
CASSTSGGWSSYNEQFF	TGTGCCAGCAGCACTAGCGGGGGCTGGAGCTCCTACAATGAGCAGTTCTTC	TRBD2	TRBV5-6	TRBJ2-1	medium-sized
CSARNTGGSYDTQYF	TGCAGTGCTAGAAATACGGGGGGGTCCTATGATACGCAGTATTTT	TRBD2	TRBV20-1	TRBJ2-3	medium-sized
CASSLALTGSYGYTF	TGTGCCAGCAGCTTAGCGCTTACAGGGAGCTATGGCTACACCTTC	-	TRBV7-2	TRBJ1-2	-
CSAPGTARETQYF	TGCAGTGCTCCGGGGACGGCGAGGGAGACCCAGTACTTC	-	TRBV20-1	TRBJ2-5	-
CSATQAGNYGYTF	TGCAGTGCTACGCAGGCAGGGAACTATGGCTACACCTTC	-	TRBV20-1	TRBJ1-2	medium-sized
CSANRQARAIQETQYF	TGCAGTGCTAACCGCCAGGCGCGAGCTATTCAAGAGACCCAGTACTTC	-	TRBV20-1	TRBJ2-5	medium-sized